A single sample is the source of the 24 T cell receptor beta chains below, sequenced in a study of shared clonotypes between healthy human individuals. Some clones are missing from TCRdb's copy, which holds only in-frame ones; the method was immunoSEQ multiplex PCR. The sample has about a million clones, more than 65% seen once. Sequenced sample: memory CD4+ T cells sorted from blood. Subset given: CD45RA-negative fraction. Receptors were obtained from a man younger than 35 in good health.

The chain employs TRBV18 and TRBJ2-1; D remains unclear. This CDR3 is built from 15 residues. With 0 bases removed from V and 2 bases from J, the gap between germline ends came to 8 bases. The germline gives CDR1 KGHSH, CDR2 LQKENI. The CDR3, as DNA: TGTGCCAGCTCACCACCGATGGCGACCTACAATGAGCAGTTCTTC. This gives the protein CASSPPMATYNEQFF. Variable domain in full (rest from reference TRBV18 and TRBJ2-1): NAGVMQNPRHLVRRRGQEARLRCSPMKGHSHVYWYRQLPEEGLKFMVYLQKENIIDESGMPKERFSAEFPKEGPSILRIQQVVRGDSAAYFCASSPPMATYNEQFFGPGTRLTVL.

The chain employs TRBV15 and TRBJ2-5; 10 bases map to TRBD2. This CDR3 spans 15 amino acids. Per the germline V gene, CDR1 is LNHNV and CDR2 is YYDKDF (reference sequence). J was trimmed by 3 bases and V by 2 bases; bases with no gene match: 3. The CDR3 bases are TGTGCCACCAGCAGATCCGGACTAGCGGAAGAGACCCAGTACTTC. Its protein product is CATSRSGLAEETQYF.

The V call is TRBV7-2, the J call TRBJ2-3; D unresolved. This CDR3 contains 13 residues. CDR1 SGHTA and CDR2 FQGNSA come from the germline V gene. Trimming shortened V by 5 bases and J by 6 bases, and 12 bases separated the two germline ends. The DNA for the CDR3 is TGTGCCAGCAGCGAGCTAGGAGTGGATACGCAGTATTTT. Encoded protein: CASSELGVDTQYF. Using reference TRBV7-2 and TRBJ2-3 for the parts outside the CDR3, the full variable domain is GAGVSQSPSNKVTEKGKDVELRCDPISGHTALYWYRQSLGQGLEFLIYFQGNSAPDKSGLPSDRFSAERTGGSVSTLTIQRTQQEDSAVYLCASSELGVDTQYFGPGTRLTVL.

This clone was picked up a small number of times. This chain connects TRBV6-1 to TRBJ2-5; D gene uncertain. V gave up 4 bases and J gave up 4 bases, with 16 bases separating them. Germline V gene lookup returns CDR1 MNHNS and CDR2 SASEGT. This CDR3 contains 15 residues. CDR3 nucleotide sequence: TGTGCCAGCAGTGCCAAGCGATCCGGCGGAGAGACCCAGTACTTC. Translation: CASSAKRSGGETQYF.

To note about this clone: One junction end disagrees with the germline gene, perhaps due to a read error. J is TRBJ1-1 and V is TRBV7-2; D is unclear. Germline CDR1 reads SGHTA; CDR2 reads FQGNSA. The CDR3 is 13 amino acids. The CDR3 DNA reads TGTGCCGGCAGCTTACCGAAGAAGACTGAAGCTTTCTTT. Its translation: CAGSLPKKTEAFF.

The CDR3 here is CASSQSGTGIQPSNQPQHF. CDR3 nucleotide sequence: TGCGCCAGCAGTCAATCCGGGACAGGAATCCAACCTAGCAATCAGCCCCAGCATTTT. This sequence joins TRBV23-1 and TRBJ1-5; 8 bases line up with TRBD1. TRBV23-1 is known as an ORF, though its function is uncertain. The CDR3 runs 19 residues. J was trimmed by 0 bases and V by 0 bases; bases with no gene match: 10.

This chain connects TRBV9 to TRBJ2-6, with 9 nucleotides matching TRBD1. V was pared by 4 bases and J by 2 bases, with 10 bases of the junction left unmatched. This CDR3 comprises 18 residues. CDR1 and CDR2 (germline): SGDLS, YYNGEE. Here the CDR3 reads CASSSRGTGGAGANVLTF. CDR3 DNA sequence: TGTGCCAGCAGCTCCCGGGGAACAGGGGGCGCTGGGGCCAACGTCCTGACTTTC.

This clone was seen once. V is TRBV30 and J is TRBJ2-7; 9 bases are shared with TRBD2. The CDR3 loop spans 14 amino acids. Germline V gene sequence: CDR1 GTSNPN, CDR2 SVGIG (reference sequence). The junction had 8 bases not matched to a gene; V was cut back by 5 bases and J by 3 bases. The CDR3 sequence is CAWARGGGLYEQYF. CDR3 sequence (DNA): TGTGCCTGGGCCCGCGGGGGGGGGCTCTACGAGCAGTACTTC.

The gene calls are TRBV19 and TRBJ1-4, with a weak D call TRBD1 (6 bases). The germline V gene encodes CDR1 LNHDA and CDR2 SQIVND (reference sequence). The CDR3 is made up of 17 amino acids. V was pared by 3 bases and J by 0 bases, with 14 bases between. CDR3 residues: CASSIGQRKATNEKLFF. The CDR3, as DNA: TGTGCCAGTAGTATTGGACAGAGGAAAGCAACTAATGAAAAACTGTTTTTT. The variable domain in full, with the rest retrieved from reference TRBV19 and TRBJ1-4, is DGGITQSPKYLFRKEGQNVTLSCEQNLNHDAMYWYRQDPGQGLRLIYYSQIVNDFQKGDIAEGYSVSREKKESFPLTVTSAQKNPTAFYLCASSIGQRKATNEKLFFGSGTQLSVL.

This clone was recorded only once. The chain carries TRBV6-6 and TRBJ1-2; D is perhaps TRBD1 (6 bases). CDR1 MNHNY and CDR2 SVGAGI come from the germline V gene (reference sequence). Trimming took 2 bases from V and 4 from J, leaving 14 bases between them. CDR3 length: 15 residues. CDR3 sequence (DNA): TGTGCCAGCAGTTACCCGGGGACATCTTCCTATGGCTACACCTTC. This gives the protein CASSYPGTSSYGYTF.

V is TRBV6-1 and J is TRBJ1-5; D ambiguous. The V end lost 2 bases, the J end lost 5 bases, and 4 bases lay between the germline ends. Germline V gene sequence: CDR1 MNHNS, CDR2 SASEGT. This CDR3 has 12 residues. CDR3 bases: TGTGCCAGCAGTGAATTATATCAGCCCCAGCATTTT. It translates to CASSELYQPQHF.

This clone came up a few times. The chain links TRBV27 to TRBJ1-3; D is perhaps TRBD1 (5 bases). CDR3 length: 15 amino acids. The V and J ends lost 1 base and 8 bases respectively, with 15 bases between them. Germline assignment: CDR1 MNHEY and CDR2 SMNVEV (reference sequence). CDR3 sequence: CASSLFAGNRDTIYF. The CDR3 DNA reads TGTGCCAGCAGTTTATTCGCAGGGAATCGAGACACCATATATTTT.

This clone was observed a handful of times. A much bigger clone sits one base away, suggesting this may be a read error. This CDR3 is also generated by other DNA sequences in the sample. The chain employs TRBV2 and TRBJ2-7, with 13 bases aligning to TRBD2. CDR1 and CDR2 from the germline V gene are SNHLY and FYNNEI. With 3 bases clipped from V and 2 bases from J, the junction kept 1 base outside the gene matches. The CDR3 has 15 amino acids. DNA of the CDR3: TGTGCCAGCAGTGAGGGGACTAGCGGGACCTACGAGCAGTACTTC. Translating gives CASSEGTSGTYEQYF.

The CDR3 region is CATQKGADTQYF. The CDR3 bases are TGTGCCACCCAAAAGGGCGCAGATACGCAGTATTTT. This chain joins TRBV10-3 and TRBJ2-3, with no clear D. The length of the CDR3 is 12 residues. Trimming shortened V by 10 bases and J by 4 bases, and 12 bases separated the two germline ends. Germline CDR1 and CDR2: ENHRY and SYGVKD.

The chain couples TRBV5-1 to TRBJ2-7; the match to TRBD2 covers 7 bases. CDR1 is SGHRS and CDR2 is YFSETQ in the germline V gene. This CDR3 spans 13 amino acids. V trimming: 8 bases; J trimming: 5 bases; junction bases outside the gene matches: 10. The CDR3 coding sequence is TGCGCCAGTTCGCGGGGGTTCGTGGACGAGCAGTACTTC. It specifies CASSRGFVDEQYF.

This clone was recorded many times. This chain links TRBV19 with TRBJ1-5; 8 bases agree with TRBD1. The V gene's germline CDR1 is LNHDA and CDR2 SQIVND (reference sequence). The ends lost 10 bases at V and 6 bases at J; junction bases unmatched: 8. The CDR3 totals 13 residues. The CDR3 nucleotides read TGTGCCACCGACAGGGGCCTGGGTCAGCCCCAGCATTTT. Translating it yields CATDRGLGQPQHF.

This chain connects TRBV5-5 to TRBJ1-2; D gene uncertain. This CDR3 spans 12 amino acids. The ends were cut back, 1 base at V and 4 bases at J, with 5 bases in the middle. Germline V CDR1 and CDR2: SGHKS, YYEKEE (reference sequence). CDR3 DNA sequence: TGTGCCAGCAGCTTGTCGGTCTATGGCTACACCTTC. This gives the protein CASSLSVYGYTF.

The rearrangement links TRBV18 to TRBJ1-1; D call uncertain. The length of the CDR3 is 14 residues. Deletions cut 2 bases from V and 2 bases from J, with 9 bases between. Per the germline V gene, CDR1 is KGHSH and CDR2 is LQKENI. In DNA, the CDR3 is TGTGCCAGCTCACCAGTTCTCCAAAACACTGAAGCTTTCTTT. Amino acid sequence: CASSPVLQNTEAFF.

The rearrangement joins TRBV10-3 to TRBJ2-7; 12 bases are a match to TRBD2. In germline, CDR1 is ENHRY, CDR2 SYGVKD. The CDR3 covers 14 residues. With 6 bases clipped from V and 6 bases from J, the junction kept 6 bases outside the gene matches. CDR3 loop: CAISVLAGGGEQYF. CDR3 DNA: TGTGCCATCAGCGTACTAGCGGGAGGAGGCGAGCAGTACTTC.

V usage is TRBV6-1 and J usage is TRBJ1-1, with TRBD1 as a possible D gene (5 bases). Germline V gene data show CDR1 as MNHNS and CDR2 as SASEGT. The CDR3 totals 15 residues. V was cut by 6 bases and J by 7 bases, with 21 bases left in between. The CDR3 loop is CASSEPGRGRNEAFF. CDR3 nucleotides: TGTGCCAGCAGCGAGCCGGGACGCGGGAGGAATGAAGCTTTCTTT.

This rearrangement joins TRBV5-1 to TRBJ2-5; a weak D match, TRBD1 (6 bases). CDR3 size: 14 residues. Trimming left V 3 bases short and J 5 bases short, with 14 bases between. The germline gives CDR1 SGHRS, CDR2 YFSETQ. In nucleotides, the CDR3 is TGCGCCAGCAGCTACTCAGGGGAGCAGGAGACCCAGTACTTC. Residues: CASSYSGEQETQYF.

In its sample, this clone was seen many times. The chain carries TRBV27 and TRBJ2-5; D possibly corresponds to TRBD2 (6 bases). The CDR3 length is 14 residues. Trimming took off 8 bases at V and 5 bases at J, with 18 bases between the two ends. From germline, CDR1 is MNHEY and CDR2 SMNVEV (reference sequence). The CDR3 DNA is TGTGCCAGCGGGCCGGCGGGAAAAGGGGAGACCCAGTACTTC. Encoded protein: CASGPAGKGETQYF.

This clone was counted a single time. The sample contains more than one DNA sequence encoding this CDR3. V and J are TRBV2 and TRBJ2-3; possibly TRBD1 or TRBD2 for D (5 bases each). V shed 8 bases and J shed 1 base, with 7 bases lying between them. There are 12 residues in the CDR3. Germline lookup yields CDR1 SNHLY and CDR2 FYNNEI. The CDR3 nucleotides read TGTGCCAGCGGGGGAGGCACAGATACGCAGTATTTT. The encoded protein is CASGGGTDTQYF.

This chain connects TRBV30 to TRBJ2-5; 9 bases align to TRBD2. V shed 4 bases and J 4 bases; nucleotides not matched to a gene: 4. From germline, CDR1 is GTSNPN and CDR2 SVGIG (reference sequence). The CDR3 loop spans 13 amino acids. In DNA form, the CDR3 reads TGTGCCTGGACTAGCGGGAAATCAGAGACCCAGTACTTC. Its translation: CAWTSGKSETQYF.